The clone carrying this T cell receptor (beta chain) was seen a handful of times. This entry belongs to a study of Graves' ophthalmopathy and Graves' hyperthyroidism. The CDR3 spans 14 residues. The V and J ends lost 0 bases and 8 bases respectively, with 13 bases between them. RNA transcripts were the template, and TCR beta CDR3 regions were amplified from them. The library came from an HTBI-primed first-round RT-PCR and a second-round multiplex PCR. A single record per CDR3 protein comes from TCRdb applying MiXCR to the multiplex PCR reads. This table has roughly 170,000 distinct CDR3 sequences, around 40% appearing once.

The V and J genes are TRBV12-3 or TRBV12-4 and TRBJ1-1; D may be TRBD1 (5 bases). The specimen sequenced was peripheral blood. The TCR was taken from a man in his thirties or forties with Graves' ophthalmopathy. DNA for the CDR3: TGTGCCAGCAGTTTAGCCCTGGGAGGGACCGAAGCTTTCTTT. Protein sequence: CASSLALGGTEAFF.